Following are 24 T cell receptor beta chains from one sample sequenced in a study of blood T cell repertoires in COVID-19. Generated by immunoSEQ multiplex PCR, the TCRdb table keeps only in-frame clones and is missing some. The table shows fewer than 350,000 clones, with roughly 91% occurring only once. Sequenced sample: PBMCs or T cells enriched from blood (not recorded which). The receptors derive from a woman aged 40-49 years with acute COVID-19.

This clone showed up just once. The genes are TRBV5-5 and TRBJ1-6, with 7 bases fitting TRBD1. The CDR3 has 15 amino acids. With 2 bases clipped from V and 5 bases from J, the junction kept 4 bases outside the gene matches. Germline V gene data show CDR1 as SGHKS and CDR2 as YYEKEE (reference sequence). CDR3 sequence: CASSFFDRDNSPLHF. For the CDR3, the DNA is TGTGCCAGCAGCTTTTTCGACAGGGATAATTCACCCCTCCACTTT.

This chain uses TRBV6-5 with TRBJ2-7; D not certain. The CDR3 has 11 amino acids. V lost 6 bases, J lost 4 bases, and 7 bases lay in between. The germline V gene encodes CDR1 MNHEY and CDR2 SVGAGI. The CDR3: CASRTSYEQYF. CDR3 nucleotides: TGTGCCAGCAGGACATCTTACGAGCAGTACTTC.

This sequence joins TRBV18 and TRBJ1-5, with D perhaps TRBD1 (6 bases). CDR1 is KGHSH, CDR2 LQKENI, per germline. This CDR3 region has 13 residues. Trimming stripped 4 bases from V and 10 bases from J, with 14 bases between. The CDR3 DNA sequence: TGTGCCAGCTCACGGTCCAGTGGGGGCCCCCAGCATTTT. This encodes CASSRSSGGPQHF.

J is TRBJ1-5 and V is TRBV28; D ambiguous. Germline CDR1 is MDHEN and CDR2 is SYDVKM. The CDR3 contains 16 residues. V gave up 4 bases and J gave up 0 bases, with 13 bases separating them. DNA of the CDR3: TGTGCCAGCAGTTCGGGGAAGAGGCCTAGCAATCAGCCCCAGCATTTT. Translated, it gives CASSSGKRPSNQPQHF.

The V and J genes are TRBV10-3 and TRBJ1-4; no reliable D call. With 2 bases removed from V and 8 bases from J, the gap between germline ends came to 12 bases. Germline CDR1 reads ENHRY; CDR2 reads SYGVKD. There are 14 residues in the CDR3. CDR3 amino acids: CAISESSPGEKLFF. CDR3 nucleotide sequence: TGTGCCATCAGTGAGAGCTCCCCGGGGGAAAAACTGTTTTTT.

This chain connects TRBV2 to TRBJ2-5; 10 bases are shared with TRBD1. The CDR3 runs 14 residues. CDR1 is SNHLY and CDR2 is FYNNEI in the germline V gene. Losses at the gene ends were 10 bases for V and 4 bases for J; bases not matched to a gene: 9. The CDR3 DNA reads TGTGCCACCACGGGACAGGGGTTGATAGAGACCCAGTACTTC. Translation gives CATTGQGLIETQYF.

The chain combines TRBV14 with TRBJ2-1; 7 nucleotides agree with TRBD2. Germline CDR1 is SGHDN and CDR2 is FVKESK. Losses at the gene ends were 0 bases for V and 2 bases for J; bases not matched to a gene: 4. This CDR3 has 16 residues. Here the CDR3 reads CASSQEGAGAYNEQFF. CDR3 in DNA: TGTGCCAGCAGCCAAGAAGGTGCGGGGGCCTACAATGAGCAGTTCTTC.

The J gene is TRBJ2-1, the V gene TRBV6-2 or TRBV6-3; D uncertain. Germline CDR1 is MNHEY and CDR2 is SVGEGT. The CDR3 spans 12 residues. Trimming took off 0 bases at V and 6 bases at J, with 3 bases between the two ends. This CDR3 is CASSYSSNEQFF. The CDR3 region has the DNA TGTGCCAGCAGTTACTCGAGCAATGAGCAGTTCTTC.

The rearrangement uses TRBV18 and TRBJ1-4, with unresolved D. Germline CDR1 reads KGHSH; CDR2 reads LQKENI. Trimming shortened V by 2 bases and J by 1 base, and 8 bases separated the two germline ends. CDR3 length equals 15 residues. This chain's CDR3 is CASSPNGLTNEKLFF. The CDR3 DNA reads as TGTGCCAGCTCACCAAATGGCTTAACTAATGAAAAACTGTTTTTT.

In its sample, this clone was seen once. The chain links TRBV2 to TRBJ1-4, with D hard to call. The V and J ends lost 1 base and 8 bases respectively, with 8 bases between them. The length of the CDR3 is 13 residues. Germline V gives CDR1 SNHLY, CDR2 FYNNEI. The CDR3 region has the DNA TGTGCCAGCAGTGAAGGGGAGATAGAAAAACTGTTTTTT. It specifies CASSEGEIEKLFF. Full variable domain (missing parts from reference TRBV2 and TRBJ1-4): EPEVTQTPSHQVTQMGQEVILRCVPISNHLYFYWYRQILGQKVEFLVSFYNNEISEKSEIFDDQFSVERPDGSNFTLKIRSTKLEDSAMYFCASSEGEIEKLFFGSGTQLSVL.

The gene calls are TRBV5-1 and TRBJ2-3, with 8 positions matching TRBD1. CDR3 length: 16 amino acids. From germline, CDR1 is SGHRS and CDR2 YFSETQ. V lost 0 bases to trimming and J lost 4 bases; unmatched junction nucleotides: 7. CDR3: CASSLDTGRGPDTQYF. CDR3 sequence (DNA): TGCGCCAGCAGCTTGGATACAGGCAGGGGGCCAGATACGCAGTATTTT.

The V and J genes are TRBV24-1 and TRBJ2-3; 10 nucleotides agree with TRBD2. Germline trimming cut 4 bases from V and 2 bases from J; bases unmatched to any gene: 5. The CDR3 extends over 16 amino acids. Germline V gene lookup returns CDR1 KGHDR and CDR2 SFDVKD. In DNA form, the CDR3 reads TGTGCCACCAGTGACCGGACTAGCGGCTTCACAGATACGCAGTATTTT. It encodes CATSDRTSGFTDTQYF.

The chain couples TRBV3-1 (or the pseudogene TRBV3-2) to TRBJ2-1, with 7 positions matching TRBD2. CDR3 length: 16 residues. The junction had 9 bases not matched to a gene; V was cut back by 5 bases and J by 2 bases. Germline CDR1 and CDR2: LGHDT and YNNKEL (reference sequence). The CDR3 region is CASSAAAGEAYNEQFF. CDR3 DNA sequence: TGTGCCAGCAGCGCCGCTGCGGGAGAGGCCTACAATGAGCAGTTCTTC.

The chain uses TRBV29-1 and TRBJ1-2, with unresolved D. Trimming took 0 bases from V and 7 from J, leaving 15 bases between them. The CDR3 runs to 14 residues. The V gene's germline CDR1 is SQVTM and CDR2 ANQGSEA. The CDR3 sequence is CSVEEGGNALGYTF. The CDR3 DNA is TGCAGCGTTGAAGAAGGAGGTAACGCCCTTGGCTACACCTTC.

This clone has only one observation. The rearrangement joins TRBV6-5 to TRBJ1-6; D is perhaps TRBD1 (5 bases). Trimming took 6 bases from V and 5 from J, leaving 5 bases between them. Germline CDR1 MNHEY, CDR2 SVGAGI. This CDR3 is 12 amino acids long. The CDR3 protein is CASSRDNSPLHF. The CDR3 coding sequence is TGTGCCAGCAGCAGGGATAATTCACCCCTCCACTTT.

In nucleotides, the CDR3 is TGTGCCAGCAGCTTAGGGACAGGGATTAATGAAAAACTGTTTTTT. Translated, it gives CASSLGTGINEKLFF. The chain couples TRBV7-9 to TRBJ1-4; 8 bases line up with TRBD1. The ends lost 1 base at V and 4 bases at J; junction bases unmatched: 2. The CDR3 length is 15 residues. CDR1 and CDR2 from the germline V gene are SEHNR and FQNEAQ (reference sequence).

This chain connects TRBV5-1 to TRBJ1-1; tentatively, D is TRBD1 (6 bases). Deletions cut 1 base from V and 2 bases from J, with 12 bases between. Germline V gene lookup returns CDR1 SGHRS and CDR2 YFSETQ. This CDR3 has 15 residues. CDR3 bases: TGCGCCAGCAGCTTGTTGGCCAGGGGAAACACTGAAGCTTTCTTT. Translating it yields CASSLLARGNTEAFF.

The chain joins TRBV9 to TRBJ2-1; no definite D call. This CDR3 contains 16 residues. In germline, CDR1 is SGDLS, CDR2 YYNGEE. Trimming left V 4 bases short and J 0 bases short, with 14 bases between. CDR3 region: CASSPQSPSSYNEQFF. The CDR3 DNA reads TGTGCCAGCAGCCCCCAAAGTCCGAGCTCCTACAATGAGCAGTTCTTC. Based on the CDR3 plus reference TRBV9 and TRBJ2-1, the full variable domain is DSGVTQTPKHLITATGQRVTLRCSPRSGDLSVYWYQQSLDQGLQFLIQYYNGEERAKGNILERFSAQQFPDLHSELNLSSLELGDSALYFCASSPQSPSSYNEQFFGPGTRLTVL.

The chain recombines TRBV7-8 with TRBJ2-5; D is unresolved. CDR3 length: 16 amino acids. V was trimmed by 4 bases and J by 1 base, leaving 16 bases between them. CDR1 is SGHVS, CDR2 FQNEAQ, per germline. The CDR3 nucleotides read TGTGCCAGCAGCTCCATAGATTTACTACGCCAAGAGACCCAGTACTTC. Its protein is CASSSIDLLRQETQYF.

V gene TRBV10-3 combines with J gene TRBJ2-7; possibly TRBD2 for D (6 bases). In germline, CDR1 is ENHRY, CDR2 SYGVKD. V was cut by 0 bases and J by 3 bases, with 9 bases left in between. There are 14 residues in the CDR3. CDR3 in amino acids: CAISESTGVYEQYF. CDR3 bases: TGTGCCATCAGTGAGTCGACGGGGGTCTACGAGCAGTACTTC.

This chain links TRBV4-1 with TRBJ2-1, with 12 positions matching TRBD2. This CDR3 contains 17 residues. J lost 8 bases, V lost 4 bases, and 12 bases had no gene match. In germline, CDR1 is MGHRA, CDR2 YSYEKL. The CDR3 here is CASSPAPSGRAFHEQFF. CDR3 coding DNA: TGCGCCAGCAGCCCAGCCCCTAGCGGGAGGGCCTTCCATGAGCAGTTCTTC.

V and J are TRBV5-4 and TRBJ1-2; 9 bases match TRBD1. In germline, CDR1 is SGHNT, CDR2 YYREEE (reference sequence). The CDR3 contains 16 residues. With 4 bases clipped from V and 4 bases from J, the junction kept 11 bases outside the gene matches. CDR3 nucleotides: TGTGCCAGCAGCCCACCCGGGACAGGGTTCGGCTATGGCTACACCTTC. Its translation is CASSPPGTGFGYGYTF.

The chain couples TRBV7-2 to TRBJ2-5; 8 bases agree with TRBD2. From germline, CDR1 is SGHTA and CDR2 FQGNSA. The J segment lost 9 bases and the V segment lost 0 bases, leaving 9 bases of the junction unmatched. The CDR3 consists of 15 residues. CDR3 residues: CASSLAGLGISAQYF. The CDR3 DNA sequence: TGTGCCAGCAGCTTAGCGGGACTAGGTATTAGCGCCCAGTACTTC.

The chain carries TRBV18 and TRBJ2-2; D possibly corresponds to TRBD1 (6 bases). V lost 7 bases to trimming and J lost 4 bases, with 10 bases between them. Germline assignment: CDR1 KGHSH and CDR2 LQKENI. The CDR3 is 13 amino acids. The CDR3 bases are TGTGCCAGCTTATACAGGGCCACCGGGGAGCTGTTTTTT. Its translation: CASLYRATGELFF.